The 10 T cell receptor beta chains in this list originate from one sample, sequenced in a study of patients and donors after allogeneic stem cell transplantation. TCRdb ran MiXCR on the RT-PCR reads and lists one entry per CDR3 protein. The profile shows a few hundred thousand distinct CDR3 sequences, around 40% of them singletons. Sequenced input: blood, either unsorted or a sorted T cell fraction (not recorded which). The receptors stem from a human donor who was either an allogeneic HSCT recipient or a stem cell or donor lymphocyte infusion donor (not recorded which). It is not recorded whose cells these are; they may come from a transplant donor.

The chain joins TRBV20-1 to TRBJ1-1; D is perhaps TRBD1 (5 bases). CDR3 size: 16 residues. Germline V lookup: CDR1 DFQATT, CDR2 SNEGSKA (reference sequence). V lost 6 bases and J lost 1, with 21 bases in between. For the CDR3, the DNA is TGCAGTGCGCTTCCGACTGGGGGGGTGTGGAACACTGAAGCTTTCTTT. Translating it yields CSALPTGGVWNTEAFF.

V and J are TRBV6-6 and TRBJ1-2; a possible D gene is TRBD1 (6 bases). The V gene lost 4 bases and the J gene lost 1 base, with 16 bases spanning the gap. The germline CDR1 and CDR2 sequences are MNHNY and SVGAGI (reference sequence). CDR3 length: 16 residues. CDR3 sequence (DNA): TGTGCCAGCAGTTTCATCAGGACAGCCGTTAACTATGGCTACACCTTC. Translated, it gives CASSFIRTAVNYGYTF.

The chain combines TRBV5-1 with TRBJ2-1; D is perhaps TRBD2 (7 bases). Trimming removed 4 bases at V and 4 bases at J, with 15 bases between. CDR3 size: 15 residues. Germline CDR1 SGHRS, CDR2 YFSETQ. The CDR3 region is CASSQGTTEYNEQFF. DNA for the CDR3: TGCGCCAGCAGCCAGGGGACTACGGAATACAATGAGCAGTTCTTC.

This clonotype was counted a few times. CDR3 in amino acids: CASSFDTEQYF. The CDR3 DNA follows: TGTGCCAGCAGTTTTGACACCGAGCAGTACTTC. V gene TRBV12-3 or TRBV12-4 combines with J gene TRBJ2-7; no clear D. This CDR3 spans 11 amino acids. Trimming removed 3 bases at V and 6 bases at J, with 6 bases between.

The CDR3 here is CASSHKTTGGQETQYF. The CDR3 DNA reads as TGTGCCAGCAGCCATAAAACCACAGGGGGCCAAGAGACCCAGTACTTC. This chain links TRBV5-4 with TRBJ2-5, with 8 bases identical to TRBD1. This CDR3 has 16 amino acids. J gave up 1 base and V 4 bases, and 9 bases lay outside the gene matches. Germline V gene data show CDR1 as SGHNT and CDR2 as YYREEE (reference sequence).

The sample holds a few counts of this clonotype. The CDR3 nucleotides read TGTGCCAGCAGTTCCAACTGGGGCGAGAGCAATCAGCCCCAGCATTTT. This translates into CASSSNWGESNQPQHF. The rearrangement links TRBV6-5 to TRBJ1-5; D may be TRBD1 (5 bases). The CDR3 length is 16 residues. Trimming removed 4 bases from V and 1 base from J, with 14 bases in between. Germline assignment: CDR1 MNHEY and CDR2 SVGAGI.

This clonotype has a handful of counts. V and J are TRBV20-1 and TRBJ1-1, with 8 nucleotides matching TRBD1. Germline assignment: CDR1 DFQATT and CDR2 SNEGSKA (reference sequence). The V segment lost 1 base and the J segment 3 bases; nucleotides outside the gene matches: 7. The CDR3 runs 15 residues. Here the CDR3 DNA reads TGCAGTGCTAGAGTTCCAGGGGGCAGCGACACTGAAGCTTTCTTT. Its protein product is CSARVPGGSDTEAFF.

V gene TRBV29-1 combines with J gene TRBJ1-1; D may be TRBD1 (6 bases). Germline CDR1 reads SQVTM; CDR2 reads ANQGSEA. This CDR3 comprises 15 residues. V lost 7 bases and J 1 base, leaving 19 bases between the germline ends. The CDR3 region is CSAWDVQGPNTEAFF. The CDR3 bases are TGCAGCGCCTGGGATGTACAGGGCCCGAACACTGAAGCTTTCTTT.

This clonotype has just a few counts. V is TRBV5-6 and J is TRBJ1-6; D perhaps matches TRBD1 (5 bases). Trimming left V 0 bases short and J 9 bases short, with 10 bases between. CDR3 length: 14 residues. The V gene's germline CDR1 is SGHDT and CDR2 YYEEEE. The DNA for the CDR3 is TGTGCCAGCAGCTTGGGTCCTGGGGGTTCACCCCTCCACTTT. Translated, it gives CASSLGPGGSPLHF.

This clonotype was picked up many times. The chain employs TRBV5-8 and TRBJ1-1; 10 bases are shared with TRBD1. The CDR3 has 16 amino acids. V shed 4 bases, J shed 1 base, and the junction held 7 bases outside the gene matches. The germline CDR1 and CDR2 sequences are SGHTS and YDEGEE. The CDR3 sequence is CASSLWTGGGNTEAFF. In DNA, the CDR3 is TGTGCCAGCAGCCTCTGGACAGGGGGGGGGAACACTGAAGCTTTCTTT.